These T cell receptor beta chains were read from a single sample in a study of T cell responses to AZD1222 COVID-19 vaccine. Using immunoSEQ multiplex PCR, the repertoire was profiled, and TCRdb retains in-frame clones only, with some absent. The data show around 35,000 clones, 70% to 90% seen once. The sample here was peripheral blood, taken on day 0 of AZD1222 vaccination. The receptors derive from an adult in good health. The CDR3 runs from the conserved cysteine through the conserved F or W. A D gene is named only where the DNA matches it firmly. Expanded clones get a size class; other rows say once, few or many, or leave the size out.

abundance,v_gene,d_gene,j_gene,CDR3aa,CDR3nt
-,TRBV6-5,-,TRBJ1-6,CASSYASGWDNSPLHF,TGTGCCAGCAGTTACGCCTCGGGCTGGGATAATTCACCCCTCCACTTT
-,TRBV20-1,-,TRBJ2-3,CSASDLRDPIPDTQYF,TGCAGTGCTAGTGATTTGAGGGACCCAATCCCGGATACGCAGTATTTT
once,TRBV28,TRBD1,TRBJ1-5,CASRTRDRGAGQPQHF,TGTGCCAGCAGGACACGGGACAGGGGAGCTGGTCAGCCCCAGCATTTT
-,TRBV12-3/TRBV12-4,-,TRBJ1-4,CASTKGGPEKLFF,TGTGCCAGCACCAAGGGGGGACCTGAAAAACTGTTTTTT
-,TRBV15,-,TRBJ1-2,CATSRDSRNNYGYTF,TGTGCCACCAGCAGAGATTCTCGGAATAACTATGGCTACACCTTC
few,TRBV11-2,-,TRBJ1-2,CASSSPGGTQGYTF,TGTGCCAGCAGCTCCCCGGGGGGTACACAGGGCTACACCTTC
once,TRBV7-2,TRBD2,TRBJ2-3,CASSPSLAGGRRDTQYF,TGTGCCAGCAGCCCCTCGCTAGCGGGGGGGCGGAGAGATACGCAGTATTTT
-,TRBV5-4,TRBD1,TRBJ2-1,CASSFNRGAYNEQFF,TGTGCCAGCAGCTTTAACAGGGGGGCATACAATGAGCAGTTCTTC
few,TRBV6-5,-,TRBJ1-1,CASIGHLNTEAFF,TGTGCCAGCATCGGCCACTTGAACACTGAAGCTTTCTTT
-,TRBV6-2/TRBV6-3,TRBD2,TRBJ2-1,CASTPGLAGERVF,TGTGCCAGCACCCCGGGACTAGCGGGAGAAAGGGTCTTC
few,TRBV19,TRBD2,TRBJ2-1,CASSITSGALNEQFF,TGTGCCAGTAGTATCACCAGCGGGGCACTCAATGAGCAGTTCTTC
-,TRBV14,-,TRBJ2-5,CASSQNRENAETQYF,TGTGCCAGCAGCCAGAACCGGGAGAACGCAGAGACCCAGTACTTC
few,TRBV29-1,TRBD1,TRBJ1-2,CSVDSRDSRRSIYGYTF,TGCAGCGTCGACTCCCGGGACAGCCGTCGAAGCATCTATGGCTACACCTTC
-,TRBV28,-,TRBJ2-3,CASSLWVTDTQYF,TGTGCCAGCAGTTTATGGGTCACAGATACGCAGTATTTT
-,TRBV6-2/TRBV6-3,-,TRBJ1-2,CASSYLNYGYTF,TGTGCCAGCAGTTATCTTAACTATGGCTACACCTTC
once,TRBV6-1,-,TRBJ1-1,CASSEADGRGAFF,TGTGCCAGCAGTGAAGCTGACGGCAGGGGAGCTTTCTTT
medium-sized,TRBV6-4,TRBD2,TRBJ2-3,CASSDAGGTDTQYF,TGTGCCAGCAGTGACGCGGGGGGCACAGATACGCAGTATTTT
-,TRBV28,-,TRBJ1-1,CASRGTENTEAFF,TGTGCCAGCAGAGGGACGGAGAACACTGAAGCTTTCTTT